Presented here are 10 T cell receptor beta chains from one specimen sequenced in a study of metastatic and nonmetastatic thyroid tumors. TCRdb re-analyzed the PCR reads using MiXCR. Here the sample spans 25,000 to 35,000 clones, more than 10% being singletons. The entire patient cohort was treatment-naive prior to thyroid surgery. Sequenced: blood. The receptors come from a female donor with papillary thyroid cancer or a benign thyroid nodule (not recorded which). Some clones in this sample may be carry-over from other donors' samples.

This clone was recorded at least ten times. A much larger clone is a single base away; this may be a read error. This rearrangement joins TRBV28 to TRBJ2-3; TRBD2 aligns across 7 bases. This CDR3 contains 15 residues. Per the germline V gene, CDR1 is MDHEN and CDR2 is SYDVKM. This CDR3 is CVSTPLPAGVDTQYF. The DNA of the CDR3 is TGTGTCAGCACCCCACTGCCGGCGGGGGTCGATACGCAGTATTTT.

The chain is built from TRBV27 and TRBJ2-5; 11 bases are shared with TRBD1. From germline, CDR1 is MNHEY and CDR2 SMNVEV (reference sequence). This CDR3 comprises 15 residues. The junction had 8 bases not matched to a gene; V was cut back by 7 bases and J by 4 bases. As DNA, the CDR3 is TGTGCCAGCAAGGGGGCCGGGACAGGGGGAGAGACCCAGTACTTC. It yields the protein CASKGAGTGGETQYF.

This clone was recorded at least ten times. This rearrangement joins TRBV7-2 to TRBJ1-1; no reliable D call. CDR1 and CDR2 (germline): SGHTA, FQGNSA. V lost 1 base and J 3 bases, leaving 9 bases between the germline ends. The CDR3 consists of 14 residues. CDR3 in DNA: TGTGCCAGCAGCTTAGGAGTACAGTACACTGAAGCTTTCTTT. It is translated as CASSLGVQYTEAFF.

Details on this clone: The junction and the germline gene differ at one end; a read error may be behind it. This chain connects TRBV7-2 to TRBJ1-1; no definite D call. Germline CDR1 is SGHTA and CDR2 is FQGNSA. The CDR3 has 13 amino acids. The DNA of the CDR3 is TGTGCCAGGAGCTCGATAGGGCACACTGAAGCTTTCTTT. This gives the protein CARSSIGHTEAFF.

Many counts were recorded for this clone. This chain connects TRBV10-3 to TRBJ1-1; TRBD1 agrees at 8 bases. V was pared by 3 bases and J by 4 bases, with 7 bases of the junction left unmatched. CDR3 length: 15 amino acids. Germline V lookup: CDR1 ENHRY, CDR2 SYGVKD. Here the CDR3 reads CAISDRTGQGTEAFF. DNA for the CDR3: TGTGCCATCAGTGATCGGACAGGGCAGGGCACTGAAGCTTTCTTT.

The CDR3 DNA is TGTGCCAGCTCCGGGACTGAGCAGTTCTTC. It specifies CASSGTEQFF. The chain couples TRBV6-1 to TRBJ2-1; D tentatively fits TRBD1 or TRBD2 (5 bases each). The CDR3 loop spans 10 amino acids. Trimming took 8 bases from V and 9 from J, leaving 8 bases between them. The germline CDR1 and CDR2 sequences are MNHNS and SASEGT.

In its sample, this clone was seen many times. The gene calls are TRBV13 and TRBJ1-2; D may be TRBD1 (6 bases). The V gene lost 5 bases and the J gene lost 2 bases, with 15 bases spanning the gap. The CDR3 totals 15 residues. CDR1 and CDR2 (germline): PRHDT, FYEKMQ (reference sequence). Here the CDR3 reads CASSETPGTNYGYTF. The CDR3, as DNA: TGTGCCAGCAGCGAGACTCCCGGGACAAACTATGGCTACACCTTC.

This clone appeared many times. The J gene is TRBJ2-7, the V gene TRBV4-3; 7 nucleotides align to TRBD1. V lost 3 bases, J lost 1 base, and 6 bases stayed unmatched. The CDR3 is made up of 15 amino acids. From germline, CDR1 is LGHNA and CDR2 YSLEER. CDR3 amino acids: CASSQVRGQSYEQYF. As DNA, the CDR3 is TGCGCCAGCAGCCAGGTACGGGGACAGTCCTACGAGCAGTACTTC.

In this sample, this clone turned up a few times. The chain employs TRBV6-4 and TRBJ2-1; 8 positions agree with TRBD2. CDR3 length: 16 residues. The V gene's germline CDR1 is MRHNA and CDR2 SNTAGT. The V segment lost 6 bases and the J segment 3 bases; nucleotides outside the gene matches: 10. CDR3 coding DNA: TGTGCCAGCAGGCCCACCTTCCGGGGGGGCTACAATGAGCAGTTCTTC. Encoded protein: CASRPTFRGGYNEQFF.

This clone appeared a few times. CDR3 sequence: CASSPDRIVGELFF. DNA of the CDR3: TGCGCCAGCAGCCCGGACAGGATCGTGGGGGAGCTGTTTTTT. This chain uses TRBV5-1 with TRBJ2-2, with TRBD1 matching 7 bases. J was trimmed by 8 bases and V by 4 bases; bases with no gene match: 8. Germline loops: CDR1 SGHRS, CDR2 YFSETQ. This CDR3 has 14 residues.